The rows below give T cell receptor beta chains drawn from one sample of a study of cytomegalovirus exposure and HLA in healthy donors. Sequenced by immunoSEQ multiplex PCR; TCRdb stores in-frame clones only, minus some. This table has around 200,000 clones, just under 70% appearing once. Sample: PBMCs. Receptors were obtained from a middle-aged man in good health and CMV-seropositive. CDR3s include the opening cysteine and the closing phenylalanine or tryptophan. The D gene is left open where the match is weak. Clone sizes are given selectively: once, few, many, or a class where the clone is expanded.

V: TRBV5-1; length: 14; size: .; D: .; J: TRBJ1-1; CDR3: CASSLGGGPTEAFF; DNA: TGCGCCAGCAGCTTGGGGGGAGGGCCTACTGAAGCTTTCTTT
V: TRBV29-1; length: 14; size: few; D: TRBD2; J: TRBJ2-7; CDR3: CSVAGGGGFYEQYF; DNA: TGCAGCGTTGCGGGGGGGGGCGGATTCTACGAGCAGTACTTC
V: TRBV10-2; length: 13; size: few; D: TRBD1; J: TRBJ1-1; CDR3: CASSADRGPVAFF; DNA: TGCGCCAGCAGCGCTGACAGGGGGCCGGTCGCTTTCTTT
V: TRBV5-6; length: 15; size: .; D: .; J: TRBJ1-2; CDR3: CASSSEGLDMYGYTF; DNA: TGTGCCAGCAGCTCGGAGGGACTTGATATGTATGGCTACACCTTC
V: TRBV7-2; length: 18; size: few; D: TRBD2; J: TRBJ2-7; CDR3: CASSLAPSLAGPSYEQYF; DNA: TGTGCCAGCAGCTTAGCCCCATCACTAGCGGGGCCTTCCTACGAGCAGTACTTC
V: TRBV27; length: 15; size: .; D: TRBD2; J: TRBJ2-5; CDR3: CASSRLAGQGETQYF; DNA: TGTGCCAGCAGCCGACTAGCGGGCCAGGGAGAGACCCAGTACTTC
V: TRBV10-2; length: 14; size: .; D: .; J: TRBJ1-5; CDR3: CASSANQGNQPQHF; DNA: TGCGCCAGCAGTGCTAACCAGGGCAATCAGCCCCAGCATTTT
V: TRBV28; length: 17; size: few; D: TRBD1; J: TRBJ2-2; CDR3: CASSFWTGPRGTGELFF; DNA: TGTGCCAGCAGTTTCTGGACAGGGCCCCGTGGGACCGGGGAGCTGTTTTTT
V: TRBV4-3; length: 15; size: .; D: .; J: TRBJ2-7; CDR3: CASSQGVDSRSQQYF; DNA: TGCGCCAGCAGCCAAGGCGTCGACAGCCGGTCTCAGCAGTACTTC
V: TRBV4-2; length: 17; size: few; D: TRBD1; J: TRBJ1-3; CDR3: CASSQEGTGGSGNTIYF; DNA: TGTGCCAGCAGCCAAGAAGGGACAGGGGGCTCTGGAAACACCATATATTTT
V: TRBV2; length: 14; size: .; D: TRBD1; J: TRBJ1-1; CDR3: CASSEGTGGVWAFF; DNA: TGTGCCAGCAGTGAAGGGACAGGGGGCGTGTGGGCTTTCTTT
V: TRBV5-1; length: 15; size: .; D: TRBD1; J: TRBJ1-1; CDR3: CASSGRQGARTEAFF; DNA: TGCGCCAGCAGCGGAAGACAGGGGGCTAGGACTGAAGCTTTCTTT
V: TRBV7-2; length: 15; size: once; D: TRBD2; J: TRBJ2-5; CDR3: CASSWAGGRGETQYF; DNA: TGTGCCAGCAGCTGGGCGGGGGGGCGAGGAGAGACCCAGTACTTC
V: TRBV2; length: 12; size: .; D: .; J: TRBJ1-2; CDR3: CASMGAVTGYTF; DNA: TGTGCCAGCATGGGGGCGGTTACTGGCTACACCTTC
V: TRBV7-2; length: 15; size: .; D: .; J: TRBJ2-1; CDR3: CASSLAQGTYNEQFF; DNA: TGTGCCAGCAGCTTAGCCCAGGGTACTTACAATGAGCAGTTCTTC